A selection of T cell receptor beta chains follows, all from one sample in a study of blood T cell repertoires in COVID-19. The table came from immunoSEQ multiplex PCR; TCRdb's copy has only in-frame clones and leaves some out. The sample lists 110,000 to 150,000 clones; about 83% were seen once. Specimen: peripheral blood. Receptor source: a woman between 40 and 50 years old with acute or convalescent COVID-19. Both conserved end residues are part of each CDR3. Fields, in order: J gene, clone size, D gene, V gene, CDR3 DNA, CDR3 protein. D genes are given only for firm matches. Not every row has a clone size; where given, it reads once, few, many or a size class.

J gene: TRBJ2-7
clone size: NA
D gene: NA
V gene: TRBV4-2
CDR3 DNA: TGTGCCAGCAGCCAAGAGGAAGGGGCTTCCTACGAGCAGTACTTC
CDR3 protein: CASSQEEGASYEQYF

J gene: TRBJ1-3
clone size: once
D gene: NA
V gene: TRBV7-2
CDR3 DNA: TGTGCCAGCAGCTTAGGATGGAGGGGCGGAAACACCATATATTTT
CDR3 protein: CASSLGWRGGNTIYF

J gene: TRBJ1-1
clone size: NA
D gene: NA
V gene: TRBV5-1
CDR3 DNA: TGCGCCAGCAGCCCCACATCGAACACTGAAGCTTTCTTT
CDR3 protein: CASSPTSNTEAFF

J gene: TRBJ1-1
clone size: NA
D gene: TRBD1
V gene: TRBV27
CDR3 DNA: TGTGCCAGCAGTCCCCGGGACAGTATGAACACTGAAGCTTTCTTT
CDR3 protein: CASSPRDSMNTEAFF

J gene: TRBJ1-5
clone size: once
D gene: NA
V gene: TRBV18
CDR3 DNA: TGTGCCAGCTCACTCGGAGATTTTAATCAGCCCCAGCATTTT
CDR3 protein: CASSLGDFNQPQHF

J gene: TRBJ2-5
clone size: NA
D gene: NA
V gene: TRBV29-1
CDR3 DNA: TGCAGCGTTTTTCAGGGCAAAGGGGAGACCCAGTACTTC
CDR3 protein: CSVFQGKGETQYF

J gene: TRBJ2-2
clone size: NA
D gene: TRBD1
V gene: TRBV5-6
CDR3 DNA: TGTGCCAGCAGCTCCCGGGTTTGGACAGGGATAACCGGGGAGCTGTTTTTT
CDR3 protein: CASSSRVWTGITGELFF

J gene: TRBJ2-1
clone size: once
D gene: TRBD2
V gene: TRBV7-3
CDR3 DNA: TGTGCCAGCAGCTTACTAGCGGGGGGACAGGGAGAGCAGTTCTTC
CDR3 protein: CASSLLAGGQGEQFF

J gene: TRBJ1-2
clone size: NA
D gene: NA
V gene: TRBV6-5
CDR3 DNA: TGTGCCAGCAGTTACTCGGTGCAAGCGAACTATGGCTACACCTTC
CDR3 protein: CASSYSVQANYGYTF

J gene: TRBJ2-3
clone size: NA
D gene: TRBD2
V gene: TRBV9
CDR3 DNA: TGTGCCAGCAGCTCTAGCTGGGTAGCGGGGGGTCCGCAGTATTTT
CDR3 protein: CASSSSWVAGGPQYF

J gene: TRBJ2-5
clone size: NA
D gene: NA
V gene: TRBV5-5
CDR3 DNA: TGTGCCAGCAGTCGGAGCGCTCAAGAGACCCAGTACTTC
CDR3 protein: CASSRSAQETQYF

J gene: TRBJ1-2
clone size: NA
D gene: TRBD1
V gene: TRBV4-2
CDR3 DNA: TGTGCCAGCAGCCAAGACCGCCGGGACAGGGGGCGTGGCTACACCTTC
CDR3 protein: CASSQDRRDRGRGYTF

J gene: TRBJ1-1
clone size: NA
D gene: TRBD1
V gene: TRBV7-9
CDR3 DNA: TGTGCCAGCAGCTTACCGACCGGACAGGGTAGTAACACTGAAGCTTTCTTT
CDR3 protein: CASSLPTGQGSNTEAFF

J gene: TRBJ2-7
clone size: NA
D gene: NA
V gene: TRBV5-1
CDR3 DNA: TGCGCCAGCAGCTTACAGGGTTTAGACGAGCAGTACTTC
CDR3 protein: CASSLQGLDEQYF

J gene: TRBJ1-1
clone size: NA
D gene: NA
V gene: TRBV18
CDR3 DNA: TGTGCCAGCTCACCATTGGGCCCTGAAGCTTTCTTT
CDR3 protein: CASSPLGPEAFF

J gene: TRBJ1-1
clone size: NA
D gene: NA
V gene: TRBV5-4
CDR3 DNA: TGTGCCATCCAAAAGGGGCGCGCTGAAGCTTTCTTT
CDR3 protein: CAIQKGRAEAFF

J gene: TRBJ1-3
clone size: NA
D gene: NA
V gene: TRBV30
CDR3 DNA: TGTGCCTGGAGTATAAATTCCGGGTTCCACGGAAACACCATATATTTT
CDR3 protein: CAWSINSGFHGNTIYF

J gene: TRBJ2-7
clone size: NA
D gene: NA
V gene: TRBV30
CDR3 DNA: TGTGCCTGGCGAGGGCAGGGAACGGCCGAGCAGTACTTC
CDR3 protein: CAWRGQGTAEQYF

J gene: TRBJ1-1
clone size: NA
D gene: NA
V gene: TRBV12-3/TRBV12-4
CDR3 DNA: TGTGCCAGCAGCTCGGGGGGAGTCACTGAAGCTTTCTTT
CDR3 protein: CASSSGGVTEAFF

J gene: TRBJ2-1
clone size: NA
D gene: TRBD2
V gene: TRBV18
CDR3 DNA: TGTGCCAGCTCAGGGCCTGGGACTAGCGGGAGGACCTTCAATGAGCAGTTCTTC
CDR3 protein: CASSGPGTSGRTFNEQFF

J gene: TRBJ1-5
clone size: NA
D gene: NA
V gene: TRBV5-6
CDR3 DNA: TGTGCCAGCCCCAGAAGATCTAGGTACGAGCCCCAGCATTTT
CDR3 protein: CASPRRSRYEPQHF

J gene: TRBJ2-5
clone size: NA
D gene: NA
V gene: TRBV24-1
CDR3 DNA: TGTGCCACCAGCAGGGAAGAGACCCAGTACTTC
CDR3 protein: CATSREETQYF

J gene: TRBJ2-2
clone size: NA
D gene: TRBD2
V gene: TRBV7-2
CDR3 DNA: TGTGCCAGCAGCTCTAGCGGGGGCGACACCGGGGAGCTGTTTTTT
CDR3 protein: CASSSSGGDTGELFF

J gene: TRBJ2-2
clone size: NA
D gene: NA
V gene: TRBV14
CDR3 DNA: TGTGCCAGCAGCCAAGGAAGGAGGGTGGGCACCGGGGAGCTGTTTTTT
CDR3 protein: CASSQGRRVGTGELFF